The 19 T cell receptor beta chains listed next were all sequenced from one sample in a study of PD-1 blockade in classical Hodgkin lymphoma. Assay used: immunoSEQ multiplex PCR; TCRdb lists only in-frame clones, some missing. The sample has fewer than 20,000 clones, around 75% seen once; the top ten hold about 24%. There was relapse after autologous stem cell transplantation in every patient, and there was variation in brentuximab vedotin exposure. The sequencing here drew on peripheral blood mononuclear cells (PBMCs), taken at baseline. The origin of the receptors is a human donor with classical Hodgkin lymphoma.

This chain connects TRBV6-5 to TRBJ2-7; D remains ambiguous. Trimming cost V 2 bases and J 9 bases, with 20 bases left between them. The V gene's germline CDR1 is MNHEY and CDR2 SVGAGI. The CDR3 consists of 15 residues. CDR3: CASSYPRGVPTVQYF. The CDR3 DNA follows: TGTGCCAGCAGTTACCCCAGAGGAGTCCCAACGGTGCAGTACTTC.

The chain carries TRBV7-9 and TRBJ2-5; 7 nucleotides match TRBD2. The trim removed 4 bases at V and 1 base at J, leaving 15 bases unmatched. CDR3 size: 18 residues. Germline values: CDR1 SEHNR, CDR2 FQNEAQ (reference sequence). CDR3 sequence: CASSSSLTSAVVQETQYF. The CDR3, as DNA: TGTGCCAGCAGCTCCTCTTTAACTAGCGCGGTCGTCCAAGAGACCCAGTACTTC.

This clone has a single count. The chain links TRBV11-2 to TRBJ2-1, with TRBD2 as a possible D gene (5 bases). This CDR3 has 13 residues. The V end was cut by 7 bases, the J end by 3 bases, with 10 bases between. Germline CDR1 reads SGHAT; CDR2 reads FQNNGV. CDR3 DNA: TGTGCCAGCACCACACTAGGCTACAATGAGCAGTTCTTC. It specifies CASTTLGYNEQFF.

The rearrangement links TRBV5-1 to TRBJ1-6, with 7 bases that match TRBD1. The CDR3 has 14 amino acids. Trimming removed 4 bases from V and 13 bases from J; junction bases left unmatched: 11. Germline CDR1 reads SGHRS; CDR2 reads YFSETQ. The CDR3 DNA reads TGCGCCAGCAGCCAAGGGGGCCAGGCAGGTCCCCTCCACTTT. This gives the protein CASSQGGQAGPLHF.

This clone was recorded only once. The CDR3, as DNA: TGTGCCATCAGTGGACCTACGAGCGGGAGTTCCACAGATACGCAGTATTTT. Translated: CAISGPTSGSSTDTQYF. The rearrangement uses TRBV10-3 and TRBJ2-3; 8 bases map to TRBD2. The CDR3 runs to 17 residues. Germline lookup yields CDR1 ENHRY and CDR2 SYGVKD. Trimming took 4 bases from V and 2 from J; bases not matched to a gene: 11.

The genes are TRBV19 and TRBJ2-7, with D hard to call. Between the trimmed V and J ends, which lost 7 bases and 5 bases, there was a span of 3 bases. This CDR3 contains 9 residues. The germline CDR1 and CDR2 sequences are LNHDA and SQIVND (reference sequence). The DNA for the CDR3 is TGTGCCAGTAACGACGAGCAGTACTTC. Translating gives CASNDEQYF.

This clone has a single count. The CDR3 DNA reads TGTGCCAGCAGCTTAGCGGGACAGGCTCAAGAGACCCAGTACTTC. This codes for CASSLAGQAQETQYF. V and J are TRBV7-3 and TRBJ2-5; 8 nucleotides match TRBD1. The CDR3 consists of 15 residues. The germline CDR1 and CDR2 sequences are SGHTA and FQGTGA. J lost 2 bases, V lost 2 bases, and 4 bases had no gene match.

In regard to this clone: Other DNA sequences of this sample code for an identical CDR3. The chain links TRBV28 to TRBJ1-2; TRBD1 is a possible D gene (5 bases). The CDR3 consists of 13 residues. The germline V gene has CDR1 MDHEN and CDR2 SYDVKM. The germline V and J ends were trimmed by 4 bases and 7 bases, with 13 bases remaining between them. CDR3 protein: CASSSLWGSGYTF. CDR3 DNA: TGTGCCAGCAGTTCCCTTTGGGGCAGTGGCTACACCTTC.

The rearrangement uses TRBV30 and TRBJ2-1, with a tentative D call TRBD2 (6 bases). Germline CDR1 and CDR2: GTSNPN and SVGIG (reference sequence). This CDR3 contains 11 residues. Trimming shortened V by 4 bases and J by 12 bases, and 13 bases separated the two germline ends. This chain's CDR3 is CAWTVGGPQFF. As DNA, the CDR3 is TGTGCCTGGACGGTCGGGGGTCCGCAGTTCTTC.

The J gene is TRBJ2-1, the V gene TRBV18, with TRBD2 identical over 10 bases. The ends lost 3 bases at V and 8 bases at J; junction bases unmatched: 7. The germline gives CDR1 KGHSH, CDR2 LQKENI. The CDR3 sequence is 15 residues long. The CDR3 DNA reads TGTGCCAGCTCACCGCCTAGCGGGAGTCGGTATGAGCAGTTCTTC. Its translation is CASSPPSGSRYEQFF.

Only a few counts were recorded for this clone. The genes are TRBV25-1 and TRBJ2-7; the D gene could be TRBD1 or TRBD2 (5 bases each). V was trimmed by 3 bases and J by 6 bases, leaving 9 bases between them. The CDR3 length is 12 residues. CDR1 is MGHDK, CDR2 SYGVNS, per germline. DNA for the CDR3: TGTGCCAGCAGTGACGGGACCGGCGAGCAGTACTTC. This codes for CASSDGTGEQYF.

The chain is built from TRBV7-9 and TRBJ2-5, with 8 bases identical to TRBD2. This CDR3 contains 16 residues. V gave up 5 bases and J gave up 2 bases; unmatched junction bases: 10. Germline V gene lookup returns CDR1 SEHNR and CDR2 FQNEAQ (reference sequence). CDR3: CASSPGGGIRQETQYF. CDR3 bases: TGTGCCAGCAGCCCCGGGGGGGGCATACGTCAAGAGACCCAGTACTTC.

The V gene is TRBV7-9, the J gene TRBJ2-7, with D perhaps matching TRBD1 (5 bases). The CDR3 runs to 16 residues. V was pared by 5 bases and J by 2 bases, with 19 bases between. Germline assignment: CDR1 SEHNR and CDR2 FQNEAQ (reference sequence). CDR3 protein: CASSNTGMGPPYEQYF. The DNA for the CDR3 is TGTGCCAGCAGCAATACAGGAATGGGGCCCCCCTACGAGCAGTACTTC. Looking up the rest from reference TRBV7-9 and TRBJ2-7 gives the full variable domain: DTGVSQNPRHKITKRGQNVTFRCDPISEHNRLYWYRQTLGQGPEFLTYFQNEAQLEKSRLLSDRFSAERPKGSFSTLEIQRTEQGDSAMYLCASSNTGMGPPYEQYFGPGTRLTVT.

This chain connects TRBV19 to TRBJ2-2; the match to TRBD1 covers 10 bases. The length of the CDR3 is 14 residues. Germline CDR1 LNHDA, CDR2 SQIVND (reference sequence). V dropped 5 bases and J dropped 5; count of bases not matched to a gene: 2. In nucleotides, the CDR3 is TGTGCCAGTAGTCGACAGGGGGCAACCGGGGAGCTGTTTTTT. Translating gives CASSRQGATGELFF.

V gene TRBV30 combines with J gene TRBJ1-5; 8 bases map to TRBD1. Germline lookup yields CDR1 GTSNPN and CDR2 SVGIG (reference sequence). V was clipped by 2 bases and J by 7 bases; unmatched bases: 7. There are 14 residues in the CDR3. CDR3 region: CAWSLGQGPQPQHF. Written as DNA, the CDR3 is TGTGCCTGGAGTCTTGGACAGGGTCCGCAGCCCCAGCATTTT.

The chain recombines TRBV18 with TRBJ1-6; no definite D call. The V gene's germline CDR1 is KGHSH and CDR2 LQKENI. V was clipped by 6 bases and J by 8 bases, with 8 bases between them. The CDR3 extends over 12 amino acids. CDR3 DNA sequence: TGTGCCAGCTCTTCACCCCATTCACCCCTCCACTTT. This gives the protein CASSSPHSPLHF.

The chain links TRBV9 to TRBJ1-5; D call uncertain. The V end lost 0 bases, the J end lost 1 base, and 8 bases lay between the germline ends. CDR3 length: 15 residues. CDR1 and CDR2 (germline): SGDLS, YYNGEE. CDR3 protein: CASSVGWESNQPQHF. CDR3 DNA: TGTGCCAGCAGCGTAGGATGGGAGAGCAATCAGCCCCAGCATTTT.

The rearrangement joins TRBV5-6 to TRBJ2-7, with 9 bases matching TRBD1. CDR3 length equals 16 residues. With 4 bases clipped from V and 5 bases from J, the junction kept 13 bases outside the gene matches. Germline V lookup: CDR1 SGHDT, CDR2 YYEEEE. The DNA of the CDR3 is TGTGCCAGCAGCCCTCGGACAGGGGCAATGGTCAACGAGCAGTACTTC. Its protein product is CASSPRTGAMVNEQYF.

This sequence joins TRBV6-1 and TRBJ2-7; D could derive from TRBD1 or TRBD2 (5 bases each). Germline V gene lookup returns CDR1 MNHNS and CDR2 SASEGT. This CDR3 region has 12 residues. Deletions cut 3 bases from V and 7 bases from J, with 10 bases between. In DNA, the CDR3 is TGTGCCAGCAGTGACAGGGAGTGGGAGCAGTACTTC. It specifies CASSDREWEQYF.